This T cell receptor (beta chain) was profiled in a study of T cells in Graves' hyperthyroidism and ophthalmopathy. Study-wide results and limits: Most clonotypes that expanded in the thyroid above 0.001 also showed up in blood.

In germline, CDR1 is DFQATT, CDR2 SNEGSKA (reference sequence). Trimming removed 0 bases from V and 2 bases from J, with 11 bases in between. This CDR3 is 15 amino acids long. RNA transcripts were the template for amplifying TCR beta CDR3 regions. HTBI primers were the set used in a first-round RT-PCR of the TCR CDR3. TCRdb called the multiplex PCR reads again in MiXCR, with one record for every CDR3 protein. Among about 570,000 distinct CDR3 sequences listed, 14% were seen once. The diagnostic basis comprised clinical symptoms, serum thyroxine and TRAb, thyroid ultrasound and orbital computed tomography. This clonotype was detected a few times. Its antigen remains unidentified.

The sample taken for sequencing was blood. The TCR comes from a woman in her 40s with Graves' hyperthyroidism. The chain carries TRBV20-1 and TRBJ1-5; D gene unclear. The CDR3 coding sequence is TGCAGTGCTAGAGATCGAGGGCGCGGCAATCAGCCCCAGCATTTT. Its translation: CSARDRGRGNQPQHF.